The 2 T cell receptor beta chains below come from one sample, sequenced in a study of blood T cell repertoires in COVID-19. TCRdb's table, derived via immunoSEQ multiplex PCR, lists solely in-frame clones and lacks some. The sample lists 250,000 to 300,000 clones, roughly 84% seen once, with 6.6% in the top ten. Sequencing was done on a sample of PBMCs or T cells enriched from blood (not recorded which). These receptors came from a woman aged 50 to 65 who had been exposed to COVID-19.

The genes are TRBV5-6 and TRBJ2-7; maybe TRBD1 (5 bases). The CDR3 totals 15 residues. Trimming pared 4 bases from V and 5 bases from J, leaving 19 bases between. Germline-derived CDR1 and CDR2 are SGHDT and YYEEEE. CDR3 loop: CASSRFGWGLDEQYF. In DNA, the CDR3 is TGTGCCAGCAGCCGGTTTGGTTGGGGCCTAGACGAGCAGTACTTC.

In its sample, this clone was seen a few times. The junction departs from the called germline gene at one end, perhaps through a read error. V gene TRBV7-2 combines with J gene TRBJ2-3; 14 bases are a match to TRBD2. Per the germline V gene, CDR1 is SGHTA and CDR2 is FQGNSA. The CDR3 consists of 13 residues. The CDR3 loop is CASSFGTSGGGVF. As DNA, the CDR3 is TGTGCCAGCAGCTTCGGGACTAGCGGGGGTGGGGTTTTT.